The 28 T cell receptor beta chains presented below share a single source sample, sequenced in a study of shared clonotypes between healthy human individuals (TCRdb year 2020). Receptor amplification or capture employed the immunoSEQ multiplex PCR assay. Here the immuneACCESS table is served through TCRdb, limited to in-frame sequences with V and J called. Missing clones are a known gap in these copies; in checked studies unresolved V genes cover under half, and the rest lacks a known reason. For this sample there are 780,000 or so clones; 72% appear just once. The ten largest account for less than 2% of the sample. Material for sequencing was memory CD4+ T cells sorted from blood. Taken with the paper, the label for cell subset or site translates to: CD45RA-negative fraction. These TCRs come from a woman aged 30 to 39 in good health.

The chain uses TRBV28 and TRBJ2-3, with D perhaps TRBD1 or TRBD2 (8 bases each). Germline lookup yields CDR1 MDHEN and CDR2 SYDVKM. V was cut by 5 bases and J by 1 base, with 25 bases left in between. This CDR3 is built from 19 residues. CDR3 bases: TGTGCCAGCAGTCACACAGGGGGGACTAGGGGTTCGGGCACAGATACGCAGTATTTT. The encoded protein is CASSHTGGTRGSGTDTQYF.

Concerning this clone: The same CDR3 also results from other DNA sequences found in this sample. The V and J genes are TRBV9 and TRBJ1-2; D is undetermined. The V end was cut by 0 bases, the J end by 2 bases, with 8 bases between. The CDR3 has 14 residues. The germline V gene has CDR1 SGDLS and CDR2 YYNGEE. The CDR3 region is CASSVATENYGYTF. In nucleotides, the CDR3 is TGTGCCAGCAGCGTAGCTACTGAAAACTATGGCTACACCTTC.

This clone was detected once. This chain uses TRBV29-1 with TRBJ2-1, with 7 bases aligning to TRBD1. Germline CDR1 and CDR2: SQVTM and ANQGSEA. The J segment lost 4 bases and the V segment lost 6 bases, leaving 12 bases of the junction unmatched. The CDR3 runs to 15 residues. For the CDR3, the DNA is TGCAGCGTGGAGTACCGGGACAGCTATTACAATGAGCAGTTCTTC. Translation gives CSVEYRDSYYNEQFF.

The chain has TRBV4-1 and TRBJ2-3; no reliable D call. Trimming took off 2 bases at V and 5 bases at J, with 5 bases between the two ends. Germline V gene data show CDR1 as MGHRA and CDR2 as YSYEKL. The CDR3 is 12 residues long. DNA of the CDR3: TGCGCCAGCAGCCAAATTAGAGATACGCAGTATTTT. Its protein product is CASSQIRDTQYF.

J is TRBJ2-5 and V is TRBV5-5; no clear D gene. The CDR3 totals 14 residues. CDR1 is SGHKS, CDR2 YYEKEE, per germline (reference sequence). Trimming cost V 4 bases and J 4 bases, with 14 bases left between them. The CDR3: CASSPLGSSETQYF. The CDR3 nucleotides read TGTGCCAGCAGCCCCCTTGGCTCCTCAGAGACCCAGTACTTC.

The V call is TRBV6-6, the J call TRBJ2-1; no firm D call. With 5 bases removed from V and 0 bases from J, the gap between germline ends came to 11 bases. Germline CDR1 is MNHNY and CDR2 is SVGAGI (reference sequence). This CDR3 has 15 amino acids. CDR3 amino acids: CASSEVSGSYNEQFF. As DNA, the CDR3 is TGTGCCAGCAGTGAGGTGTCAGGCTCCTACAATGAGCAGTTCTTC.

As to this clone: One end of the junction is discordant with germline, which a read error may explain. The chain employs TRBV2 and TRBJ1-2; D gene unclear. Per germline, CDR1 SNHLY and CDR2 FYNNEI. This CDR3 has 15 amino acids. CDR3: CASSVSAGTNYDYTF. As DNA, the CDR3 is TGTGCCAGCAGTGTGAGTGCAGGTACTAACTATGACTACACCTTC. The full variable domain, in which reference TRBV2 and TRBJ1-2 provide the parts outside the CDR3, is EPEVTQTPSHQVTQMGQEVILRCVPISNHLYFYWYRQILGQKVEFLVSFYNNEISEKSEIFDDQFSVERPDGSNFTLKIRSTKLEDSAMYFCASSVSAGTNYDYTFGSGTRLTVV.

This chain links TRBV27 with TRBJ1-1; weak D call: TRBD1 (5 bases). Germline V gene sequence: CDR1 MNHEY, CDR2 SMNVEV (reference sequence). With 6 bases removed from V and 1 base from J, the gap between germline ends came to 12 bases. This CDR3 is 14 amino acids long. In DNA form, the CDR3 reads TGTGCCAGCAGGCTACAGGCGGGGAACACTGAAGCTTTCTTT. Amino acid sequence: CASRLQAGNTEAFF.

This clone was seen only a few times. Different DNA sequences within this sample yield the same CDR3. V and J are TRBV18 and TRBJ2-1, with TRBD1 identical over 10 bases. The CDR3 length is 13 residues. The germline gives CDR1 KGHSH, CDR2 LQKENI. The V gene end was trimmed by 4 bases and the J gene end by 6 bases; junction bases not matched to a gene: 0. The CDR3 reads CASSRTGGNEQFF. The CDR3 DNA is TGTGCCAGCTCACGGACAGGGGGCAATGAGCAGTTCTTC.

The chain joins TRBV6-5 to TRBJ1-4; 7 bases match TRBD1. This CDR3 region has 14 residues. The V gene's germline CDR1 is MNHEY and CDR2 SVGAGI. With V trimmed by 5 bases and J by 7 bases, 7 bases remained unmatched. The CDR3 reads CASSRQGGGEKLFF. CDR3 sequence (DNA): TGTGCCAGCAGTAGACAGGGAGGGGGTGAAAAACTGTTTTTT.

This clone was detected many times. The chain uses TRBV7-2 and TRBJ1-5; D is unclear. Trimming left V 3 bases short and J 3 bases short, with 9 bases between. Per the germline V gene, CDR1 is SGHTA and CDR2 is FQGNSA. CDR3 size: 14 residues. The CDR3 nucleotides are TGTGCCAGCAGCTTTAAACCCAACAATCAGCCCCAGCATTTT. Protein sequence: CASSFKPNNQPQHF.

The chain joins TRBV11-2 to TRBJ1-4; D is uncertain. The CDR3 runs 16 residues. V was trimmed by 5 bases and J by 0 bases, leaving 13 bases between them. Germline values: CDR1 SGHAT, CDR2 FQNNGV. The CDR3 loop reads CASSPLVAPTNEKLFF. CDR3 nucleotide sequence: TGTGCCAGCAGCCCCCTCGTGGCTCCAACTAATGAAAAACTGTTTTTT.

V is TRBV6-1 and J is TRBJ2-7; D is possibly TRBD2 (7 bases). Germline V CDR1 and CDR2: MNHNS, SASEGT. The CDR3 is made up of 14 amino acids. Between the trimmed V and J ends, which lost 8 bases and 4 bases, there was a span of 18 bases. CDR3 protein: CASLLRGAAYEQYF. The CDR3 DNA reads TGTGCCAGCCTTCTCCGGGGGGCGGCTTACGAGCAGTACTTC.

J is TRBJ1-5 and V is TRBV28, with D perhaps TRBD1 (6 bases). The CDR3 runs to 14 residues. V shed 1 base and J shed 6 bases, with 10 bases lying between them. The germline V gene encodes CDR1 MDHEN and CDR2 SYDVKM. The CDR3 protein is CASSLLRGSQPQHF. CDR3 bases: TGTGCCAGCAGTTTATTGAGGGGGAGTCAGCCCCAGCATTTT.

This clone was picked up many times. The rearrangement uses TRBV28 and TRBJ1-1, with 7 bases lining up with TRBD1. This CDR3 has 19 residues. Germline CDR1 is MDHEN and CDR2 is SYDVKM. V was pared by 5 bases and J by 0 bases, with 18 bases of the junction left unmatched. The CDR3 loop is CASSPPRQGRTGMNTEAFF. The CDR3 DNA reads as TGTGCCAGCAGTCCCCCGCGACAGGGACGAACGGGGATGAACACTGAAGCTTTCTTT.

The gene calls are TRBV11-3 and TRBJ2-7; TRBD1 might be the D (5 bases). The CDR3 contains 12 residues. From germline, CDR1 is SGHNT and CDR2 YENEEA. V lost 8 bases, J lost 1 base, and 9 bases lay in between. The CDR3 sequence is CASGKGSYEQYF. The DNA for the CDR3 is TGTGCCAGCGGGAAGGGGTCCTACGAGCAGTACTTC.

V is TRBV28 and J is TRBJ2-1; D is undetermined. CDR3 length: 11 amino acids. CDR1 is MDHEN and CDR2 is SYDVKM in the germline V gene. V was clipped by 6 bases and J by 6 bases, with 6 bases between them. The CDR3 nucleotides are TGTGCCAGCAGGGGGTCCAATGAGCAGTTCTTC. Its translation is CASRGSNEQFF.

The J gene is TRBJ2-1, the V gene TRBV5-4, with TRBD1 identical over 9 bases. The J segment lost 8 bases and the V segment lost 4 bases, leaving 13 bases of the junction unmatched. CDR1 SGHNT and CDR2 YYREEE come from the germline V gene (reference sequence). This CDR3 is 16 amino acids long. The CDR3 region has the DNA TGTGCCAGCAGCCCCGCCCTACAGGGGGCCGGGGATGAGCAGTTCTTC. Amino acid sequence: CASSPALQGAGDEQFF.

J is TRBJ2-5 and V is TRBV7-2; D is possibly TRBD1 or TRBD2 (5 bases each). CDR1 SGHTA and CDR2 FQGNSA come from the germline V gene. With 5 bases removed from V and 6 bases from J, the gap between germline ends came to 19 bases. The CDR3 has 15 amino acids. The CDR3 bases are TGTGCCAGCAGCCGACTAAGACAGACTTCGCAGACCCAGTACTTC. Its translation: CASSRLRQTSQTQYF.

Concerning this clone: It may be a read error: a sequence one base away is much more abundant. The sample holds other DNA sequences that translate to the same CDR3. This chain uses TRBV11-2 with TRBJ1-2, with TRBD1 identical over 9 bases. V gave up 3 bases and J gave up 4 bases; unmatched junction bases: 0. Germline V gives CDR1 SGHAT, CDR2 FQNNGV. The CDR3 runs 13 residues. CDR3 in DNA: TGTGCCAGCAGCTTGGACAGGGGCTATGGCTACACCTTC. Translating gives CASSLDRGYGYTF.

The chain couples TRBV5-1 to TRBJ2-7, with 7 positions matching TRBD1. The CDR3 contains 16 residues. Unmatched junction bases numbered 11, after V lost 3 bases and J lost 2 bases. CDR1 is SGHRS and CDR2 is YFSETQ in the germline V gene. In DNA, the CDR3 is TGCGCCAGCAGCTCTACTCCGGGACAGCTAACCTACGAGCAGTACTTC. This gives the protein CASSSTPGQLTYEQYF.

The table lists this clone with many counts. The rearrangement joins TRBV18 to TRBJ2-7; 7 bases match TRBD1. V lost 3 bases to trimming and J lost 5 bases; unmatched junction nucleotides: 10. CDR1 and CDR2 (germline): KGHSH, LQKENI. This CDR3 is 15 amino acids long. The CDR3 nucleotides read TGTGCCAGCTCACCCTCTCTCACAGGGGACGACGAGCAGTACTTC. Translated, it gives CASSPSLTGDDEQYF.

Concerning this clone itself: Distinct nucleotide sequences in the sample also encode this CDR3. The chain links TRBV30 to TRBJ2-3; perhaps TRBD1 as D (5 bases). The CDR3 has 13 residues. CDR1 and CDR2 (germline): GTSNPN, SVGIG (reference sequence). With 1 base removed from V and 1 base from J, the gap between germline ends came to 6 bases. CDR3 DNA sequence: TGTGCCTGGAGTGGGGGCCGCACAGATACGCAGTATTTT. Amino acid sequence: CAWSGGRTDTQYF.

The rearrangement joins TRBV2 to TRBJ2-2, with TRBD1 matching over 11 bases. J was trimmed by 4 bases and V by 6 bases; bases with no gene match: 4. The CDR3 is 15 residues long. Germline V gene data show CDR1 as SNHLY and CDR2 as FYNNEI. The CDR3 DNA sequence: TGTGCCAGCAGAGAGGGGACAGGGGGCACCGGGGAGCTGTTTTTT. Its protein product is CASREGTGGTGELFF.

This clone was observed a few times. The genes are TRBV28 and TRBJ1-2; a weak D match, TRBD1 (6 bases). V gave up 2 bases and J gave up 6 bases, with 13 bases separating them. Germline loops: CDR1 MDHEN, CDR2 SYDVKM. CDR3 length: 14 residues. The CDR3 sequence: CASSLENRVHGYTF. The CDR3 DNA sequence: TGTGCCAGCAGTTTAGAAAACAGGGTCCATGGCTACACCTTC.

Concerning this clone: The sample carries other DNA sequences with the same CDR3. This chain joins TRBV2 and TRBJ2-7; TRBD2 aligns across 15 bases. V shed 7 bases and J 6 bases; nucleotides not matched to a gene: 4. The CDR3 is 14 residues long. Germline lookup yields CDR1 SNHLY and CDR2 FYNNEI. The CDR3 spells CASNRGLAGGEQYF. The CDR3 bases are TGTGCCAGCAATAGGGGACTAGCGGGAGGCGAGCAGTACTTC.

The chain recombines TRBV28 with TRBJ1-1, with 7 bases matching TRBD1. The V gene's germline CDR1 is MDHEN and CDR2 SYDVKM. With V trimmed by 6 bases and J by 4 bases, 17 bases remained unmatched. The CDR3 loop spans 17 amino acids. The CDR3 reads CASSVGTVGGIGTEAFF. CDR3 nucleotides: TGTGCCAGCAGCGTGGGGACAGTAGGGGGGATTGGCACTGAAGCTTTCTTT.

The rearrangement joins TRBV5-6 to TRBJ2-7, with a tentative D call TRBD1 (6 bases). The CDR3 spans 16 residues. V was trimmed by 1 base and J by 0 bases, leaving 14 bases between them. CDR1 and CDR2 from the germline V gene are SGHDT and YYEEEE. The CDR3, as DNA: TGTGCCAGCAGCTTGTTAGGGCAGGGGAGCTCCTACGAGCAGTACTTC. It specifies CASSLLGQGSSYEQYF.